This is a list of T cell receptor beta chains from one sample in a study of glioma-infiltrating T cells. TCRdb re-called the multiplex PCR reads with MiXCR, one entry per CDR3 protein. This sample carries tens of thousands of distinct CDR3 sequences, around 40% of them seen once, and the ten largest clones take around two fifths. Sequencing was done on a sample of glioma tissue, nonneoplastic brain tissue, or PBMCs (not recorded which). All receptors derive from a human donor with low-grade glioma or glioblastoma, undergoing nonglioma brain surgery, or in good health (not recorded which). Each CDR3 is given with its conserved first and last residue. The D gene is left open where the match is weak. For some rows the clone size is stated as once, few or many, or as a class when expanded; others skip it.

D: NA; V: TRBV6-1; J: TRBJ2-3; size: many; DNA: TGTGCCAGCACACCGGGGGATACGCAGTATTTT; CDR3: CASTPGDTQYF
D: NA; V: TRBV11-2; J: TRBJ2-5; size: few; DNA: TGTGCCAGCAGCCCCCGGGACCCACTCCAAGAGACCCAGTACTTC; CDR3: CASSPRDPLQETQYF
D: TRBD1; V: TRBV20-1; J: TRBJ2-7; size: NA; DNA: TGCGGTGCTATAACGACAGGGAGCTTGTACGAGCAGTACTTC; CDR3: CGAITTGSLYEQYF
D: NA; V: TRBV5-1; J: TRBJ1-1; size: few; DNA: TGCGCCAGCAGCTTGTTTTCCACGGGAAAGCGCACTGAAGCTTTCTTT; CDR3: CASSLFSTGKRTEAFF
D: NA; V: TRBV28; J: TRBJ2-5; size: NA; DNA: TGTGCCAGCGGCTGGGGAGAGACACAGTACTTC; CDR3: CASGWGETQYF
D: NA; V: TRBV27; J: TRBJ2-1; size: NA; DNA: TGTGCCAGCAGTCAGGGGAGTGGCTACAATGAGCAGTTCTTC; CDR3: CASSQGSGYNEQFF
D: TRBD1; V: TRBV25-1; J: TRBJ1-2; size: many; DNA: TGTGCCAGCAGTGGACCGGGACAGGGGACTTATGGCTACACCTTC; CDR3: CASSGPGQGTYGYTF
D: NA; V: TRBV12-3/TRBV12-4; J: TRBJ1-1; size: many; DNA: TGTGCCAGCAGGTCGGGACCAGAGAACACTGAAGCTTTCTTT; CDR3: CASRSGPENTEAFF
D: NA; V: TRBV19; J: TRBJ2-5; size: many; DNA: TGTGCCAGTAGTCCGGGGCTAGCGCAGACCCAGTACTTC; CDR3: CASSPGLAQTQYF
D: NA; V: TRBV6-1; J: TRBJ2-7; size: medium-sized; DNA: TGTGCCAGCAGTGAATCATGGTTCTACGAGCAGTACTTC; CDR3: CASSESWFYEQYF
D: NA; V: TRBV2; J: TRBJ2-5; size: many; DNA: TGTGCCAGCAGTGAACAAGAGGCGTTGCGGGAGACCCAGTACTTC; CDR3: CASSEQEALRETQYF
D: TRBD1; V: TRBV6-2/TRBV6-3; J: TRBJ2-5; size: many; DNA: TGTGCCAGCAGTTACTTATTCGGACAGGCCGGCCAAGAGACCCAGTACTTC; CDR3: CASSYLFGQAGQETQYF
D: NA; V: TRBV27; J: TRBJ2-5; size: many; DNA: TGTGCCAGCAGTTTTCAGGGTCCCTCAGAGACCCAGTACTTC; CDR3: CASSFQGPSETQYF
D: NA; V: TRBV20-1; J: TRBJ1-1; size: NA; DNA: TGCAGTGCTAGTTGGATCGAGGACACTGAAGCTCTCTTT; CDR3: CSASWIEDTEALF
D: TRBD2; V: TRBV3-1; J: TRBJ2-3; size: many; DNA: TGTGCCAGCAGCCAAGGAGCGCGGGGGGGCACAGATACGCAGTATTTT; CDR3: CASSQGARGGTDTQYF
D: NA; V: TRBV7-2; J: TRBJ1-1; size: NA; DNA: TGTGCCAGCAGCTTGGAGCCCGACACTCAAGCTTTCTTT; CDR3: CASSLEPDTQAFF
D: NA; V: TRBV10-3; J: TRBJ2-7; size: NA; DNA: TGTACCATCAGTGAGGGAAAGCGAGATACGCAGTACTTC; CDR3: CTISEGKRDTQYF
D: TRBD2; V: TRBV3-1; J: TRBJ2-3; size: many; DNA: TGTGCCAGCAGCCAAGTTGGGCGGGAGAAGGACACAGATACGCAGTATTTT; CDR3: CASSQVGREKDTDTQYF
D: TRBD1; V: TRBV28; J: TRBJ1-4; size: many; DNA: TGTGCCAGCAGCTTAACAGGGGAACAGAATGAAAAACTGTTTTTT; CDR3: CASSLTGEQNEKLFF
D: TRBD1; V: TRBV5-4; J: TRBJ2-5; size: NA; DNA: TGTGCCAGCAGGCCCGGGACAGTGCAAGAGACCCAGTACTTC; CDR3: CASRPGTVQETQYF
D: TRBD1; V: TRBV7-8; J: TRBJ1-5; size: many; DNA: TGTGCCAGCAGCACATTGGACAGGGCTATGGATCAGCCCCAGCATTTT; CDR3: CASSTLDRAMDQPQHF
D: NA; V: TRBV28; J: TRBJ1-3; size: many; DNA: TGTGCCAGCAGCCTCCGGCAAACTGGAAACACCATATATTTT; CDR3: CASSLRQTGNTIYF
D: NA; V: TRBV5-5; J: TRBJ2-5; size: many; DNA: TGTGCCAGCAGCTACACTAGAGAAGAGACCCAGTACTTC; CDR3: CASSYTREETQYF
D: TRBD2; V: TRBV4-1; J: TRBJ2-2; size: NA; DNA: TGCGCCAGCAGCTTCGGGACTAGCGGGAGGGCCGGGGGGCTGTTTTTT; CDR3: CASSFGTSGRAGGLFF
D: NA; V: TRBV6-5; J: TRBJ2-3; size: NA; DNA: TGCGCCAGCAGTGAACCAGGGAGGAGCACAGATACGCAGTATTTT; CDR3: CASSEPGRSTDTQYF
D: TRBD2; V: TRBV12-3/TRBV12-4; J: TRBJ2-1; size: many; DNA: TGTGCCAGCAGTCACGCGGGAGGGCCCTACAATGAGCAGTTCTTC; CDR3: CASSHAGGPYNEQFF
D: TRBD1; V: TRBV19; J: TRBJ1-3; size: many; DNA: TGTGCCAGTAGTACCGGACAGGCCGGGTACACCATATATTTT; CDR3: CASSTGQAGYTIYF
D: NA; V: TRBV20-1; J: TRBJ2-4; size: NA; DNA: TGCAGTGCTAGAGATCCGCCTGCCCAGGTTCCGAACATTCGGTACTTC; CDR3: CSARDPPAQVPNIRYF
D: NA; V: TRBV29-1; J: TRBJ2-2; size: NA; DNA: TGCAGCGTTCGGGAGACCGGGGAGCTGTTTTTT; CDR3: CSVRETGELFF
D: TRBD2; V: TRBV13; J: TRBJ2-3; size: NA; DNA: TGTGCCAGCAGCCGACCTAGCGGGGGGCCGGACACAGATACGCAGTATTTT; CDR3: CASSRPSGGPDTDTQYF
D: NA; V: TRBV7-9; J: TRBJ1-1; size: once; DNA: TGTACCAGCAAGGTAAACACTGAAGCTTACTTT; CDR3: CTSKVNTEAYF
D: NA; V: TRBV6-1; J: TRBJ1-2; size: many; DNA: TGTGCCAGCACTTCGACAGGTGGGACTAACTATGGCTACACCTTC; CDR3: CASTSTGGTNYGYTF
D: TRBD1; V: TRBV15; J: TRBJ1-4; size: many; DNA: TGTGCCACCAGCAGAGTTCGAGGGGGCGGTAATGAAAAACTGTTTTTT; CDR3: CATSRVRGGGNEKLFF
D: TRBD2; V: TRBV10-3; J: TRBJ2-5; size: many; DNA: TGTGCCATCAATGGCAGGGAGGGAGAGACCCAGTACTTC; CDR3: CAINGREGETQYF
D: TRBD1; V: TRBV6-1; J: TRBJ2-1; size: many; DNA: TGTGCCAGCAGAAACGCCCGGGACAGGGGTGGCAATGAGCAGTTCTTC; CDR3: CASRNARDRGGNEQFF
D: TRBD2; V: TRBV20-1; J: TRBJ2-1; size: many; DNA: TGCAGTGCTCCGGGACTAGCGGGAGGGAGCTCCTACAATGAGCAGTTCTTC; CDR3: CSAPGLAGGSSYNEQFF
D: NA; V: TRBV29-1; J: TRBJ2-7; size: many; DNA: TGCAGCGCTGGGGCAAGCTTCTACGAGCAGTACTTC; CDR3: CSAGASFYEQYF